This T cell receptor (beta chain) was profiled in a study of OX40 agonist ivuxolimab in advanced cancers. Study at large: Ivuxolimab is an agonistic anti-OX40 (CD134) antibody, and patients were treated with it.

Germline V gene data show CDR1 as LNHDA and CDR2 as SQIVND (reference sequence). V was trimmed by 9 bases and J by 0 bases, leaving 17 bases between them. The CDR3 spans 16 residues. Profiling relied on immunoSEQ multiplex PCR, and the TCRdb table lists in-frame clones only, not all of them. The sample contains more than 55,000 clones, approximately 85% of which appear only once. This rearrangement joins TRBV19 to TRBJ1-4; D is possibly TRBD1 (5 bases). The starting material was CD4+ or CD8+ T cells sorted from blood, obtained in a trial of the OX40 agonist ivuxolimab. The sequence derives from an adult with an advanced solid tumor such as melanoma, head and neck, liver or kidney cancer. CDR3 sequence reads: CASRDLGDATNEKLFF. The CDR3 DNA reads TGTGCCAGCAGAGATTTAGGGGACGCAACTAATGAAAAACTGTTTTTT.